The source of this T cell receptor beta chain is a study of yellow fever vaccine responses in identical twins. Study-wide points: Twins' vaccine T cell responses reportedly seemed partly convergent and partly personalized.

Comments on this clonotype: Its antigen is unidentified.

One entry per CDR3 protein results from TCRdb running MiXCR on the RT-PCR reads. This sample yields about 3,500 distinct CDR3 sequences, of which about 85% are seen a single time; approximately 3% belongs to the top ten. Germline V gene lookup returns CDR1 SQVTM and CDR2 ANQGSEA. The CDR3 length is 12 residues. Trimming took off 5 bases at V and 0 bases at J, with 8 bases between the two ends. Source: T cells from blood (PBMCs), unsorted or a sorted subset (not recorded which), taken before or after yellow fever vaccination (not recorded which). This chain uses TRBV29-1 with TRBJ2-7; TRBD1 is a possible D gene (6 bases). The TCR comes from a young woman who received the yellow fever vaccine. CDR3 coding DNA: TGCAGCGTTCGGGACACCTCCTACGAGCAGTACTTC. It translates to CSVRDTSYEQYF.